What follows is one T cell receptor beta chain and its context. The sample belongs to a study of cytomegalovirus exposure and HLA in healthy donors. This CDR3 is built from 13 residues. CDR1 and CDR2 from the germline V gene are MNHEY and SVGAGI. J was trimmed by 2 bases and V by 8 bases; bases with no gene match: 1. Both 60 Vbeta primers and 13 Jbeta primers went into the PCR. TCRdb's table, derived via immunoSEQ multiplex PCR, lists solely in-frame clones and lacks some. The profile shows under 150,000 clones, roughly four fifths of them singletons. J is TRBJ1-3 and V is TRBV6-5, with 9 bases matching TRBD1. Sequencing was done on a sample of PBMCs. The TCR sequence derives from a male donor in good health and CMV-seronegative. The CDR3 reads CASRTGAGNTIYF. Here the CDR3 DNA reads TGTGCCAGCCGGACAGGGGCTGGAAACACCATATATTTT.